This T cell receptor beta chain was recorded in a study of shared clonotypes between healthy human individuals. V lost 2 bases and J lost 2, with 9 bases in between. The CDR3 runs to 14 residues. Per germline, CDR1 SGHTA and CDR2 FQGNSA. Assay used: immunoSEQ multiplex PCR; TCRdb lists only in-frame clones, some missing. The sample lists over a million clones, around 76% seen once, with about 1.5% in the top ten. Sequencing used memory CD4+ T cells sorted from blood. Subset given: CD45RA-negative fraction. The TCR sequence derives from a man in his late teens or twenties in good health. The V gene is TRBV7-2, the J gene TRBJ1-2, with a possible D match to TRBD1 (6 bases). CDR3 DNA sequence: TGTGCCAGCAGCTTAACAGGGTTGAACTATGGCTACACCTTC. It translates to CASSLTGLNYGYTF.